A single T cell receptor beta chain is shown here with its context. As yet, its antigen is unknown. Time point indicated: week 5, during vaccination. Vaccination comprised doses that each held 300 ug of mutant IDH1 20-mer peptide, plus topical imiquimod. This sample is part of a study of a mutant IDH1 vaccine in newly diagnosed glioma. Study-wide context: The first vaccination came 4-6 weeks after radiotherapy alone, or with temozolomide cycles.

V lost 5 bases, J lost 4 bases, and 5 bases stayed unmatched. The CDR3 consists of 15 residues. The germline V gene encodes CDR1 SGHVS and CDR2 FQNEAQ. The protocol was immunoSEQ multiplex PCR, while the TCRdb copy is restricted to in-frame clones and leaves out a portion. The table has roughly 60,000 clones, about 86% seen once. The clonotype originates from a woman in her 50s with glioma. The gene calls are TRBV7-8 and TRBJ2-5; 12 bases are a match to TRBD2. The sample consisted of PBMCs, taken from a glioma patient whose treatment included an IDH1 peptide vaccine. The CDR3 region is CASSLGTSGRETQYF. CDR3 sequence (DNA): TGTGCCAGCAGCCTTGGGACTAGCGGGCGAGAGACCCAGTACTTC.